The sequence of this T cell receptor beta chain was determined in a study of identical twins. Study-wide findings and caveats: Twins' surplus sharing was weaker for beta out-of-frame sequences. Compared with unrelated sharing, twin-shared out-of-frame alpha sequences had more low-probability sequences. Fewer insertions characterized abundant cord blood beta clonotypes, whereas memory repertoires showed none.

Of note for this clonotype: Antigen unknown.

V was pared by 6 bases and J by 3 bases, with 5 bases of the junction left unmatched. The CDR3 extends over 14 amino acids. Germline V gives CDR1 MNHEY, CDR2 SMNVEV (reference sequence). Template switching created a universal primer site, and the cDNA included unique molecular identifiers. One entry per CDR3 protein, called by TCRdb with MiXCR from the 5' RACE reads. The repertoire includes approximately 220,000 distinct CDR3 sequences, 6% to 8.5% of them detected once, and less than 6.5% sits in the top ten. These data also featured in a second study, about yellow fever vaccine responses in identical twins.

The chain couples TRBV27 to TRBJ2-5; TRBD2 matches 9 bases. The TCR originated in a woman aged 18-35 years in good health. The specimen sequenced was CD8+ T cells sorted from blood. CDR3 amino acids: CASRVLAGEETQYF. The CDR3 DNA reads as TGTGCCAGCAGGGTATTAGCGGGGGAAGAGACCCAGTACTTC.